This T cell receptor beta chain was sequenced during a study of OX40 agonist ivuxolimab in advanced cancers. For context, the study as a whole: Ivuxolimab was a fully human IgG2 agonistic monoclonal antibody targeting the costimulatory receptor OX40 (CD134). The paper describes the monotherapy dose-escalation part (N ≈ 52 patients) of the phase I trial of ivuxolimab. Three dose-escalation patients achieved partial responses, one with hepatocellular carcinoma and two with cutaneous melanoma. Of the 50 to 55 dose-escalation patients, hepatocellular carcinoma was present in about 19, melanoma in approximately 15, renal cell carcinoma in 9 and head and neck cancer in 9. A male proportion of about 79% and a mean age of roughly 58 years, ranging from about 20 to 80, were recorded for the dose-escalation cohort. Patients were allowed to have had prior anti-PD-1, anti-PD-L1 or anti-CTLA-4 therapy, and approximately 40% of the dose-escalation patients had previously received checkpoint inhibitors. The point of sequencing TCRbeta in the periphery was to test whether ivuxolimab changed TCR sequence diversity and drove clonal T-cell expansion. Intravenous ivuxolimab was administered to patients every 2 weeks at six dose levels: 0.01, 0.1, 0.3, 1.5, 3 and 10 mg/kg. General findings and caveats noted by the study authors: The antigen specificity of the peripheral T cells that underwent clonal expansion was not determined. Low levels of normalized T-cell clonal expansion were also shown by some nonresponding patients. On average, CD8+ T cells showed more expanded clones than CD4+ T cells after ivuxolimab. At doses from 0.1 to 3.0 mg/kg, clonal expansion was seen in both CD4+ and CD8+ blood T cells between baseline and week 6. In the 0.1-3.0 mg/kg groups, partial responders were among the patients with the lowest normalized peripheral clonal expansion, particularly in CD8+ T cells.

On this clone itself: The antigen it binds to is not known. One junction end disagrees with the germline gene, perhaps due to a read error.

There are 13 amino acids in the CDR3, from cysteine to phenylalanine inclusive. The sequence is cut down to CDR3 DNA, 39 bases in frame from base 1. From the germline V gene (reference sequence), CDR1 is GTSNPN and CDR2 is SVGIG. Patients with a history of autoimmune disease or receiving systemic immunosuppression were excluded from the trial. Peripheral blood for TCR sequencing was drawn from every dose cohort at baseline, at cycle 4 day 1 and at cycle 7 day 1. The samples were taken from a phase I, first-in-human, multicenter, open-label dose-escalation trial of ivuxolimab. Adults with locally advanced or metastatic head and neck squamous cell, hepatocellular, melanoma or renal cell carcinoma were enrolled in the trial. Before TCR sequencing, CD4+ T cells and CD8+ T cells from peripheral blood were sorted into separate populations. Genomic DNA was isolated from the sorted cells so that the TCRbeta CDR3 region could be sequenced. The immunoSEQ Assay was used to sequence the TCRbeta CDR3 regions. The table comes from immuneACCESS by way of TCRdb, which keeps in-frame sequences with V and J called. Part of the clones is missing from these tables; in studies checked, under half for an unresolved V gene and the rest for unknown reasons. The sample table shows tens of thousands of clones, and about 90% are seen once. The ten biggest clones cover approximately 23% of the sample.

The TCR sequence derives from an adult with an advanced solid tumor such as melanoma, head and neck, liver or kidney cancer. The sequencing here drew on CD4+ or CD8+ T cells sorted from blood, taken in a trial of the OX40 agonist ivuxolimab. The rearrangement combines TRBV30 with TRBJ1-1; too little of a D gene remains to name it. In nucleotides, the sequence is TGTGCCTGGAGTGTACGTGGGGATGTGATCTCGGGGTTT. Its translation reads: CAWSVRGDVISGF.